This T cell receptor beta chain was captured by sequencing in a study of T cell therapy after organ transplantation. Study conclusions and caveats: Lower pretherapy CD8 clonality went with larger post-therapy fold change.

Between the trimmed V and J ends, which lost 5 bases and 4 bases, there was a span of 12 bases. The CDR3 consists of 13 residues. From germline, CDR1 is SGHDT and CDR2 YYEEEE. A note on this clone: Its cognate antigen is unknown.

The repertoire was sequenced with immunoSEQ multiplex PCR; TCRdb's copy has only in-frame clones and lacks some. The table includes 20,000 or so clones, 65% to 85% detected once. Time point of the sample: 4-8 weeks after completion of therapy. The rearrangement uses TRBV5-6 and TRBJ1-2; the D gene is possibly TRBD1 (5 bases). The input for sequencing was CD8+ T cells from blood, taken after autologous CMV-specific T cell therapy. This TCR was sampled from a human patient who had received a solid organ transplant and had CMV disease. The graft donor may have contributed some T cells. CDR3 nucleotides: TGTGCCAGCAGTAAGGAGGGGACCTATGGCTACACCTTC. It encodes CASSKEGTYGYTF. Supplemented by reference TRBV5-6 and TRBJ1-2, the full variable domain reads DAGVTQSPTHLIKTRGQQVTLRCSPKSGHDTVSWYQQALGQGPQFIFQYYEEEERQRGNFPDRFSGHQFPNYSSELNVNALLLGDSALYLCASSKEGTYGYTFGSGTRLTVV.